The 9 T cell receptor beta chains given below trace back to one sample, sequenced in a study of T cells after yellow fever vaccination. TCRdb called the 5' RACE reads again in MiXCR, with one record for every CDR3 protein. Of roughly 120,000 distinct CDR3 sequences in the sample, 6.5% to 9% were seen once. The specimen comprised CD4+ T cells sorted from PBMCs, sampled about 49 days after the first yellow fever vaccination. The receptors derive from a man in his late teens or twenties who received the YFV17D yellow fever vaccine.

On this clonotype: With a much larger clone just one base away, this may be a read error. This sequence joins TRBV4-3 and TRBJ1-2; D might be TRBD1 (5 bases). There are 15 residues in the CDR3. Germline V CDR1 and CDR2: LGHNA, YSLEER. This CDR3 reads CASSPELGQHYGYIF. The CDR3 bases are TGCGCCAGCAGCCCCGAGTTGGGGCAGCACTATGGCTACATCTTC.

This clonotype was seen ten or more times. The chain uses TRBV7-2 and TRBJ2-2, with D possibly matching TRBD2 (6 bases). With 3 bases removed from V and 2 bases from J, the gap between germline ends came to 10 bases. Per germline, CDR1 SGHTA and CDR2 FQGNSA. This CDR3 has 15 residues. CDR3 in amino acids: CASSLAGLNTGELFF. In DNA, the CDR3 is TGTGCCAGCAGCTTGGCGGGGTTAAACACCGGGGAGCTGTTTTTT.

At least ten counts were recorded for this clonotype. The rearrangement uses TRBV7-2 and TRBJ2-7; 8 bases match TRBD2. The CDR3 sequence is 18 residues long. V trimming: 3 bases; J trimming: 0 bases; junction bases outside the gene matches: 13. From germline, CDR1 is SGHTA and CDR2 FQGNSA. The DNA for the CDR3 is TGTGCCAGCAGCTTGCGGGTTAGCGGGGCGAAGAGCTCCTACGAGCAGTACTTC. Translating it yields CASSLRVSGAKSSYEQYF.

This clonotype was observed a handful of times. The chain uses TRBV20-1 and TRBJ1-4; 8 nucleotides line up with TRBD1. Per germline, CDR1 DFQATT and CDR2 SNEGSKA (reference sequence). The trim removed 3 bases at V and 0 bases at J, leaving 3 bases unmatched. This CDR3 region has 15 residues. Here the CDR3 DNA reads TGCAGTGCTAGGGGACAGGTCGCAACTAATGAAAAACTGTTTTTT. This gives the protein CSARGQVATNEKLFF.

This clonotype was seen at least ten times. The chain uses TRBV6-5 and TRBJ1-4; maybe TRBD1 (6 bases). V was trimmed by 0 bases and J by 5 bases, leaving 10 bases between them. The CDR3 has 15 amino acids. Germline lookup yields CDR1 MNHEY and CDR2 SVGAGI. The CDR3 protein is CASSYSGGANEKLFF. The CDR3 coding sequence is TGTGCCAGCAGTTACTCAGGGGGGGCAAATGAAAAACTGTTTTTT.

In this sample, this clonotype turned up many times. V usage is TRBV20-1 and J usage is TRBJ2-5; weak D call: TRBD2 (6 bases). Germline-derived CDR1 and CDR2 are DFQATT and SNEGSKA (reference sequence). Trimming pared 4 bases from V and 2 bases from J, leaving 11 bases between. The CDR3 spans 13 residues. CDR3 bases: TGCAGTGCTAAACTAGCCGGGCAAGAGACCCAGTACTTC. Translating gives CSAKLAGQETQYF.

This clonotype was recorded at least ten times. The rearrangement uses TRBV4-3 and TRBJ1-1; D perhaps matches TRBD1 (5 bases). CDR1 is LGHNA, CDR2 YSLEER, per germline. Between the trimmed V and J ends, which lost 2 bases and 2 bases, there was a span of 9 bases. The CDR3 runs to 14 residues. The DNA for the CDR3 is TGCGCCAGCAGCCAAACCCGGACAAACACTGAAGCTTTCTTT. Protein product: CASSQTRTNTEAFF.

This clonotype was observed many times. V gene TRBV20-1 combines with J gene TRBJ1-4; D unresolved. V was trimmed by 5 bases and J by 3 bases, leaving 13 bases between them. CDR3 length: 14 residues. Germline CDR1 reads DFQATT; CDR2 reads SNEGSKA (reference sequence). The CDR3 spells CSASSGSSNEKLFF. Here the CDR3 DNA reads TGCAGTGCTTCCTCGGGGAGCTCTAATGAAAAACTGTTTTTT.

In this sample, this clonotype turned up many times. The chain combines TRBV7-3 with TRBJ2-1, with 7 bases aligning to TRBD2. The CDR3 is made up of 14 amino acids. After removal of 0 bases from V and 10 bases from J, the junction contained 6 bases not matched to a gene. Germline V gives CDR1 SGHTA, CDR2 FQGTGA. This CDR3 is CASSLTPTSSEQFF. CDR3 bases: TGTGCCAGCAGCTTAACCCCGACTAGCTCCGAGCAGTTCTTC. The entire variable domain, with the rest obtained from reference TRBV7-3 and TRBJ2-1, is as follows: GAGVSQTPSNKVTEKGKYVELRCDPISGHTALYWYRQSLGQGPEFLIYFQGTGAADDSGLPNDRFFAVRPEGSVSTLKIQRTERGDSAVYLCASSLTPTSSEQFFGPGTRLTVL.